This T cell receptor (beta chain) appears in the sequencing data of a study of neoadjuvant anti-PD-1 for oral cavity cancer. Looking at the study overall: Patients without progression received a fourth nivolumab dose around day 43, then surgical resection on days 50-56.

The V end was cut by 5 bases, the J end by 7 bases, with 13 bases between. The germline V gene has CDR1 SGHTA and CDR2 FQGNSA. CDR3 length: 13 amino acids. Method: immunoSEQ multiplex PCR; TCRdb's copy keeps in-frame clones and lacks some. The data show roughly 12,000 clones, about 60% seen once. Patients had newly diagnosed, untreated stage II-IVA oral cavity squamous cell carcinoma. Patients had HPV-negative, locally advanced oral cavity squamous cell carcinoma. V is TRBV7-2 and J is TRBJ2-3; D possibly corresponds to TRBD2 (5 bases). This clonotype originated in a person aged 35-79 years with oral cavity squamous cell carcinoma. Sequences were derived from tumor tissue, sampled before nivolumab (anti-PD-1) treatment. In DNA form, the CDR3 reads TGTGCCAGCAGCCTCCAGGACGGGAATACGCAGTATTTT. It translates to CASSLQDGNTQYF.